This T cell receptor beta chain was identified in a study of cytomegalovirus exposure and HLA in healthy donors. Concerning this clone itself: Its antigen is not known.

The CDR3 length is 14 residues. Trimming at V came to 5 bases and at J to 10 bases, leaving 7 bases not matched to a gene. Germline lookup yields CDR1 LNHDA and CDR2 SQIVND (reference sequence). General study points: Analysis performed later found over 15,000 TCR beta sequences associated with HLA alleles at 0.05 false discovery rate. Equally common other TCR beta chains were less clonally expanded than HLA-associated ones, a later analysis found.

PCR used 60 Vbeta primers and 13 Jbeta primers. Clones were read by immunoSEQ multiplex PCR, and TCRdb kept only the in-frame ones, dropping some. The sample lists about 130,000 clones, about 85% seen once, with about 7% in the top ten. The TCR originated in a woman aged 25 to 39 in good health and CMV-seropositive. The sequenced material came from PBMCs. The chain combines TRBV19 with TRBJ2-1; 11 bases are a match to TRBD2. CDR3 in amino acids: CASSLAGGPKEQFF. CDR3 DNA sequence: TGTGCCAGTAGTTTAGCGGGAGGGCCCAAGGAGCAGTTCTTC. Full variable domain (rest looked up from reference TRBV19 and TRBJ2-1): DGGITQSPKYLFRKEGQNVTLSCEQNLNHDAMYWYRQDPGQGLRLIYYSQIVNDFQKGDIAEGYSVSREKKESFPLTVTSAQKNPTAFYLCASSLAGGPKEQFFGPGTRLTVL.